One and the same sample provided the 25 T cell receptor beta chains below, sequenced in a study of identical twins. TCRdb re-called the 5' RACE reads through MiXCR, storing one row per CDR3 protein. Counted here are around 480,000 distinct CDR3 sequences, approximately 15% occurring once; the ten biggest clones make up over 0.5%. These sequences were also reported in another study, on yellow fever vaccine responses in identical twins.

The sample comprised CD4+ T cells sorted from blood. Source of these receptors: a woman younger than 35 in good health.

This sequence joins TRBV7-9 and TRBJ2-1; a weak D match, TRBD2 (5 bases). Trimming took 4 bases from V and 10 from J, leaving 11 bases between them. Looked up from germline, CDR1 is SEHNR and CDR2 is FQNEAQ (reference sequence). The CDR3 runs to 12 residues. The CDR3, as DNA: TGTGCCAGCAGCTCCCCTTTAGCGGAGCAGTTCTTC. The encoded protein is CASSSPLAEQFF.

This clonotype was counted between two and nine times. This chain uses TRBV6-1 with TRBJ2-5; D ambiguous. From germline, CDR1 is MNHNS and CDR2 SASEGT. CDR3 size: 14 residues. V was clipped by 5 bases and J by 5 bases, with 15 bases between them. In DNA form, the CDR3 reads TGTGCCAGCAGTACAAAACGAACGAGGGAGACCCAGTACTTC. Translation: CASSTKRTRETQYF.

The chain links TRBV2 to TRBJ2-3; possible D gene TRBD1, 6 bases. This CDR3 is built from 14 residues. Germline CDR1 reads SNHLY; CDR2 reads FYNNEI. V was shortened by 7 bases and J by 0 bases, with 11 bases between the two germline ends. The CDR3: CASTGTPSTDTQYF. The CDR3 DNA reads TGTGCCAGCACTGGGACACCTAGCACAGATACGCAGTATTTT.

The chain employs TRBV5-1 and TRBJ1-1; TRBD1 is a possible D gene (6 bases). This CDR3 is built from 14 residues. The germline CDR1 and CDR2 sequences are SGHRS and YFSETQ. With 4 bases removed from V and 6 bases from J, the gap between germline ends came to 16 bases. This CDR3 reads CASSVSRGRSEAFF. The CDR3 region has the DNA TGCGCCAGCAGCGTATCCAGGGGAAGGTCTGAAGCTTTCTTT.

This clonotype occurred a few times. The rearrangement uses TRBV29-1 and TRBJ2-7; D is undetermined. The CDR3 runs to 12 residues. Germline CDR1 reads SQVTM; CDR2 reads ANQGSEA. V was trimmed by 5 bases and J by 5 bases, leaving 13 bases between them. CDR3: CSVLYTADEQYF. The DNA for the CDR3 is TGCAGCGTTCTGTACACGGCCGACGAGCAGTACTTC.

This clonotype was seen more than once but under ten times. The chain carries TRBV7-2 and TRBJ2-5, with D tentatively TRBD1 (6 bases). Germline-derived CDR1 and CDR2 are SGHTA and FQGNSA. The ends were cut back, 5 bases at V and 2 bases at J, with 12 bases in the middle. The CDR3 is made up of 14 amino acids. The CDR3 is CASSIQGRQETQYF. The CDR3 nucleotides are TGTGCCAGCAGCATACAGGGTCGACAAGAGACCCAGTACTTC. Full variable domain (remainder filled in from reference TRBV7-2 and TRBJ2-5): GAGVSQSPSNKVTEKGKDVELRCDPISGHTALYWYRQSLGQGLEFLIYFQGNSAPDKSGLPSDRFSAERTGGSVSTLTIQRTQQEDSAVYLCASSIQGRQETQYFGPGTRLLVL.

This sequence joins TRBV20-1 and TRBJ2-2; 7 positions agree with TRBD1. V lost 5 bases and J lost 5; bases outside the gene matches: 8. CDR1 is DFQATT, CDR2 SNEGSKA, per germline (reference sequence). This CDR3 has 14 residues. The CDR3 DNA follows: TGCAGTGCTTCGGACAGGTTTAGGACCGGGGAGCTGTTTTTT. The encoded protein is CSASDRFRTGELFF.

The CDR3 sequence: CASRSRSTSFDEQFF. The CDR3 DNA sequence: TGTGCCAGCAGATCCCGATCGACTAGCTTCGATGAGCAGTTCTTC. V is TRBV12-3 or TRBV12-4 and J is TRBJ2-1; 7 nucleotides match TRBD2. V dropped 6 bases and J dropped 8; count of bases not matched to a gene: 13. This CDR3 is built from 15 residues.

This clonotype was observed a handful of times. This chain connects TRBV7-2 to TRBJ2-7; a possible D gene is TRBD2 (5 bases). CDR3 length: 15 amino acids. Germline loops: CDR1 SGHTA, CDR2 FQGNSA. Between the trimmed V and J ends, which lost 5 bases and 0 bases, there was a span of 14 bases. Here the CDR3 reads CASSRGGPSSYEQYF. Here the CDR3 DNA reads TGTGCCAGCAGCCGAGGCGGGCCCTCCTCCTACGAGCAGTACTTC.

The chain combines TRBV6-2 or TRBV6-3 with TRBJ2-3; no clear D. There are 12 residues in the CDR3. Deletions cut 11 bases from V and 0 bases from J, with 9 bases between. Per germline, CDR1 MNHEY and CDR2 SVGEGT. The CDR3 DNA is TGTGCCGCCTCGTCTAGCACAGATACGCAGTATTTT. It is translated as CAASSSTDTQYF.

This chain connects TRBV10-2 to TRBJ2-7; D is uncertain. Germline V lookup: CDR1 WSHSY, CDR2 SAAADI. V was pared by 2 bases and J by 6 bases, with 8 bases between. The CDR3 has 12 residues. CDR3 nucleotides: TGCGCCAGCAGTGAGCCCCAGCGCGAGCAGTACTTC. It translates to CASSEPQREQYF.

The chain recombines TRBV6-5 with TRBJ1-4, with TRBD1 as a possible D gene (6 bases). V lost 2 bases and J lost 4, with 8 bases in between. The CDR3 has 14 residues. Germline CDR1 reads MNHEY; CDR2 reads SVGAGI. Written as DNA, the CDR3 is TGTGCCAGCAGTTACAGCAGGGGTAATGAAAAACTGTTTTTT. This encodes CASSYSRGNEKLFF.

This clonotype was observed a few times. The chain uses TRBV5-1 and TRBJ2-5; TRBD2 is a possible D gene (7 bases). The CDR3 sequence is 14 residues long. V lost 2 bases to trimming and J lost 5 bases, with 13 bases between them. The germline CDR1 and CDR2 sequences are SGHRS and YFSETQ. The chain's CDR3 is CASSFSGGEETQYF. The CDR3 coding sequence is TGCGCCAGCAGCTTTTCGGGGGGCGAGGAGACCCAGTACTTC.

This clonotype showed up many times. The chain links TRBV5-1 to TRBJ2-2; no clear D gene. The CDR3 covers 11 residues. Germline V gene lookup returns CDR1 SGHRS and CDR2 YFSETQ. V lost 5 bases and J lost 5, with 4 bases in between. The CDR3 spells CASRQTGELFF. The CDR3 DNA reads as TGCGCCAGCAGGCAGACCGGGGAGCTGTTTTTT.

The chain is built from TRBV24-1 and TRBJ2-2; D unclear. The germline CDR1 and CDR2 sequences are KGHDR and SFDVKD. This CDR3 contains 14 residues. V lost 1 base, J lost 6 bases, and 8 bases lay in between. The chain's CDR3 is CATSDFASPGELFF. Here the CDR3 DNA reads TGTGCCACCAGTGATTTCGCCAGCCCCGGGGAGCTGTTTTTT.

At least ten counts were recorded for this clonotype. The chain combines TRBV6-1 with TRBJ2-7; 10 nucleotides line up with TRBD2. Germline CDR1 and CDR2: MNHNS and SASEGT. Losses at the gene ends were 7 bases for V and 7 bases for J; bases not matched to a gene: 13. The length of the CDR3 is 15 residues. Written as DNA, the CDR3 is TGTGCCAGCAAGGCCGCTAGCGGGAGTTACGGGGAGCAGTACTTC. Its translation: CASKAASGSYGEQYF.

This clonotype has a count of ten or more. The chain recombines TRBV29-1 with TRBJ2-1; 11 positions match TRBD2. The germline CDR1 and CDR2 sequences are SQVTM and ANQGSEA. The CDR3 consists of 16 residues. The trim removed 3 bases at V and 0 bases at J, leaving 4 bases unmatched. CDR3 DNA: TGCAGCGTTGAGGGGACTAGCGGCCCCTCCTACAATGAGCAGTTCTTC. This gives the protein CSVEGTSGPSYNEQFF.

This clonotype has a handful of counts. The V gene is TRBV11-1, the J gene TRBJ1-5; 10 nucleotides match TRBD1. The trim removed 5 bases at V and 0 bases at J, leaving 10 bases unmatched. The CDR3 length is 18 residues. CDR1 SGHAT and CDR2 FQDESV come from the germline V gene (reference sequence). For the CDR3, the DNA is TGTGCCAGCAGCACGACAGGGGGCCCTTATTTTAGCAATCAGCCCCAGCATTTT. Translation gives CASSTTGGPYFSNQPQHF.

The chain combines TRBV6-2 or TRBV6-3 with TRBJ2-5; D possibly uses TRBD1 or TRBD2 (5 bases each). V was trimmed by 5 bases and J by 7 bases, leaving 14 bases between them. The CDR3 has 13 residues. Germline V CDR1 and CDR2: MNHEY, SVGEGT. CDR3 loop: CASSNGAMGTQYF. In DNA form, the CDR3 reads TGTGCCAGCAGTAACGGGGCAATGGGGACCCAGTACTTC.

The chain uses TRBV3-1 and TRBJ2-3, with D possibly matching TRBD1 (6 bases). The CDR3 contains 15 residues. Trimming removed 6 bases from V and 1 base from J, with 14 bases in between. The germline CDR1 and CDR2 sequences are LGHDT and YNNKEL (reference sequence). Here the CDR3 reads CASRKTGSGTDTQYF. Written as DNA, the CDR3 is TGTGCCAGCAGAAAGACAGGATCTGGCACAGATACGCAGTATTTT.

The chain is built from TRBV6-2 or TRBV6-3 and TRBJ2-3, with 9 bases fitting TRBD2. CDR1 and CDR2 (germline): MNHEY, SVGEGT. The CDR3 runs to 22 residues. V lost 4 bases, J lost 0 bases, and 23 bases stayed unmatched. For the CDR3, the DNA is TGTGCCAGCAGTTCACTCTCGGGGTGGTCCAGCGGGGGGAAATATAGCACAGATACGCAGTATTTT. Amino acid sequence: CASSSLSGWSSGGKYSTDTQYF.

This clonotype was found many times. The junction shows a germline mismatch at one end, possibly a read error. CDR3 amino acids: CASSLAGTGNTEAFF. CDR3 sequence (DNA): TGTGCCAGCAGCCTAGCCGGGACAGGTAACACTGAAGCTTTCTTT. The chain is built from TRBV7-2 and TRBJ1-1, with 8 bases that match TRBD1. Germline values: CDR1 SGHTA, CDR2 FQGNSA. This CDR3 contains 15 residues.

This clonotype was found a few times. This chain joins TRBV6-2 or TRBV6-3 and TRBJ2-1; D is possibly TRBD2 (5 bases). Trimming shortened V by 8 bases and J by 2 bases, and 10 bases separated the two germline ends. Germline V gene lookup returns CDR1 MNHEY and CDR2 SVGEGT. The CDR3 loop spans 13 amino acids. The DNA for the CDR3 is TGTGCCAGCCGGGGTAGTACCTACAATGAGCAGTTCTTC. This codes for CASRGSTYNEQFF.

The rearrangement links TRBV6-2 or TRBV6-3 to TRBJ2-1; a weak D match, TRBD2 (6 bases). This CDR3 region has 13 residues. The germline V and J ends were trimmed by 5 bases and 9 bases, with 14 bases remaining between them. Germline CDR1 and CDR2: MNHEY and SVGEGT. The DNA for the CDR3 is TGTGCCAGCAGTCAGCGGGTTATGGGTGAGCAGTTCTTC. It encodes CASSQRVMGEQFF.

The gene calls are TRBV9 and TRBJ2-2; 7 nucleotides line up with TRBD2. The CDR3 is made up of 16 amino acids. Germline-derived CDR1 and CDR2 are SGDLS and YYNGEE. The junction had 6 bases not matched to a gene; V was cut back by 4 bases and J by 0 bases. CDR3 sequence (DNA): TGTGCCAGCAGCAACACGGGGGGAACGAACACCGGGGAGCTGTTTTTT. As protein: CASSNTGGTNTGELFF.